This T cell receptor beta chain was obtained from a study of CD8 T cells in ankylosing spondylitis. Study-wide findings and caveats: Seven to nine highly homologous variants formed a TCR beta motif that appeared characteristic of ankylosing spondylitis blood. The disease-linked clones had a CD8+ phenotype and low blood frequencies. Matched synovial fluid from ankylosing spondylitis patients was reported to be enriched for disease-linked clones.

In this sample, this clonotype turned up many times. Its antigen is currently unknown. The CDR3 extends over 16 amino acids. Germline assignment: CDR1 ENHRY and CDR2 SYGVKD. Between the trimmed V and J ends, which lost 2 bases and 1 base, there was a span of 14 bases. Making the TCR beta libraries involved quantitative 5'-RACE with molecular barcodes. Each CDR3 protein is one row after TCRdb ran MiXCR on the 5' RACE reads. Altogether some 240,000 distinct CDR3 sequences are present, 20% to 30% being singletons, with the ten largest covering less than 0.75%. This receptor was identified in a male donor with ankylosing spondylitis or in good health (not recorded which). The sequenced sample consisted of blood, either unsorted or a sorted T cell fraction (not recorded which). The chain is built from TRBV10-3 and TRBJ1-1; D is undetermined. CDR3 coding DNA: TGTGCCATCAGTGAGAACCGAGGCAGGAGGAACACTGAAGCTTTCTTT. This sequence encodes CAISENRGRRNTEAFF.